This T cell receptor (beta chain) derives from a study of cytomegalovirus exposure and HLA in healthy donors. Findings and caveats of the study: CMV antigen specificity of a few CMV-associated chains was confirmed in vitro.

The method was immunoSEQ multiplex PCR; TCRdb's version includes in-frame clones alone and lacks a portion of them. This repertoire shows some 120,000 clones, 90% to 95% found once; its top ten account for under 1.5%. This CDR3 is built from 14 residues. CDR1 is GTSNPN, CDR2 SVGIG, per germline (reference sequence). V gave up 3 bases and J gave up 2 bases, with 11 bases separating them. Comments on this clone: The antigen is undetermined.

Sequenced input: PBMCs. The chain has TRBV30 and TRBJ1-3; D call uncertain. The receptor was isolated from a woman younger than 35 in good health and CMV-seronegative. CDR3 coding DNA: TGTGCCTGGAGCGCTCACCAGGCTGGAAACACCATATATTTT. This codes for CAWSAHQAGNTIYF.